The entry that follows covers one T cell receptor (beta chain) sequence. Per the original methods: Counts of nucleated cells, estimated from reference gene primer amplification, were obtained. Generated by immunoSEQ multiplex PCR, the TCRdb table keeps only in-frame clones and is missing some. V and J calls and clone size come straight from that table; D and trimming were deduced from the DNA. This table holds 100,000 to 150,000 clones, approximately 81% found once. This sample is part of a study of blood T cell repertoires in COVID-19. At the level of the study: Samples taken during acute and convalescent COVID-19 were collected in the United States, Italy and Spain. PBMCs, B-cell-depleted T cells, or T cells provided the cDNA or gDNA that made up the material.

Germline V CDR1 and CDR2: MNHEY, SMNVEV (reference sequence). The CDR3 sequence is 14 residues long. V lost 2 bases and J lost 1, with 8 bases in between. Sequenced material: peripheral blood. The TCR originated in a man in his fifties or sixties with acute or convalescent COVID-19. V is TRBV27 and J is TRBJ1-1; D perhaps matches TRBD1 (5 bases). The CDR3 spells CASSLTGGNTEAFF. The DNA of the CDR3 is TGTGCCAGCAGTTTAACCGGGGGGAACACTGAAGCTTTCTTT.